These T cell receptor beta chains were read from a single sample in a study of breast tumors, draining lymph nodes, adjacent tissues. TCRdb re-analysed the multiplex PCR reads in MiXCR, keeping a single row per CDR3 protein. The data show some 170,000 distinct CDR3 sequences, with about 34% seen just once and 3.8% held by the top ten. Sample: axillary lymph node tissue. The receptors come from a female donor with breast cancer. Some clones in this sample may be carry-over from other donors' samples. CDR3s include the opening cysteine and the closing phenylalanine or tryptophan. D genes are given only for firm matches. Size is stated for part of the rows, as once, few or many counts, or as a class when the clone is expanded.

J gene	V gene	clone size	D gene	CDR3 protein	CDR3 DNA
TRBJ2-4	TRBV18	few	TRBD1	CASSRQGAMNIQYF	TGTGCCAGCTCAAGACAGGGGGCCATGAACATTCAGTACTTC
TRBJ2-7	TRBV7-9	many	NA	CASSLNYEQYF	TGTGCCAGCAGCCTGAATTACGAGCAGTACTTC
TRBJ2-7	TRBV6-5	many	TRBD2	CASSYSHGGGYEQYF	TGTGCCAGCAGTTACTCCCATGGGGGGGGCTACGAGCAGTACTTC
TRBJ2-3	TRBV7-2	many	TRBD2	CASKPERRRRGNGVAGLNTDTQYF	TGTGCCAGCAAGCCGGAGAGACGGAGACGGGGAAACGGGGTAGCGGGACTCAACACAGATACGCAGTATTTT
TRBJ1-1	TRBV29-1	many	TRBD1	CSVGQRTGLAEAFF	TGCAGCGTTGGCCAACGGACAGGGTTGGCTGAAGCTTTCTTT
TRBJ2-1	TRBV30	many	TRBD2	CAWSILAGGDRNEQFF	TGTGCCTGGAGTATCCTAGCGGGAGGAGATAGGAATGAGCAGTTCTTC
TRBJ2-2	TRBV24-1	many	NA	CATSASRTNTGELFF	TGTGCCACCAGTGCAAGTAGGACCAACACCGGGGAGCTGTTTTTT
TRBJ2-7	TRBV12-3/TRBV12-4	NA	NA	CASRNTGDSYEQYF	TGTGCCAGCAGAAACACGGGAGACAGTTACGAGCAGTACTTC
TRBJ2-3	TRBV9	NA	TRBD2	CASSHRAGLSTDTQYF	TGTGCCAGCAGTCACAGAGCGGGGCTTAGCACAGATACGCAGTATTTT
TRBJ2-3	TRBV20-1	many	TRBD2	CSARPSSGTTDTQYF	TGCAGTGCTAGGCCCTCGAGCGGGACTACAGATACGCAGTATTTT
TRBJ1-2	TRBV6-5	many	NA	CASGEGGGYTF	TGTGCCTCCGGGGAGGGCGGAGGCTACACCTTC
TRBJ2-3	TRBV20-1	many	NA	CSARGSPGTQYF	TGCAGTGCTAGAGGCTCTCCTGGCACGCAGTATTTT
TRBJ1-2	TRBV5-5	many	NA	CASSLAGKGYTF	TGTGCCAGCAGCTTAGCAGGGAAAGGCTACACCTTC
TRBJ2-3	TRBV9	NA	TRBD2	CASSAGTSSADTQYF	TGTGCCAGCAGCGCAGGGACTAGCAGCGCAGATACGCAGTATTTT
TRBJ1-2	TRBV10-2	NA	NA	CASSDRGEVYGYTF	TGCGCCAGCAGTGATCGTGGGGAGGTCTATGGCTACACCTTC
TRBJ1-2	TRBV10-3	many	TRBD1	CAISEQQGARGYTF	TGTGCCATCAGTGAGCAACAGGGGGCGCGTGGCTACACCTTC
TRBJ2-1	TRBV29-1	NA	NA	CSVEAGVYNEQFF	TGCAGCGTTGAGGCAGGGGTCTACAATGAGCAGTTCTTC
TRBJ1-6	TRBV20-1	many	NA	CSAPRGEIDSPLHF	TGCAGTGCCCCAAGGGGGGAGATTGATTCACCCCTCCACTTT
TRBJ2-5	TRBV30	many	TRBD1	CAWKIQGARETQYF	TGTGCCTGGAAGATACAGGGGGCGAGGGAGACCCAGTACTTC
TRBJ2-2	TRBV6-5	many	TRBD1	CASSRDRDTGELFF	TGTGCCAGCAGTCGGGACAGGGACACCGGGGAGCTGTTTTTT
TRBJ1-1	TRBV12-3/TRBV12-4	NA	NA	CASSLGQPYEAFF	TGTGCCAGCAGTTTAGGACAGCCCTACGAAGCTTTCTTT
TRBJ2-7	TRBV20-1	many	NA	CSAPRGSGDSYEQYF	TGCAGTGCCCCCCGGGGGTCGGGTGACTCCTACGAGCAGTACTTC
TRBJ2-1	TRBV9	NA	TRBD2	CASSSGGAKNEQFF	TGTGCCAGCAGTAGCGGGGGGGCGAAGAATGAGCAGTTCTTC
TRBJ1-2	TRBV12-3/TRBV12-4	many	NA	CASSLSNYGYTF	TGTGCCAGCAGTTTAAGTAACTATGGCTACACCTTC
TRBJ2-7	TRBV29-1	many	TRBD2	CSVEDEAGTGEQYF	TGCAGCGTTGAAGACGAAGCGGGAACCGGCGAGCAGTACTTC
TRBJ1-6	TRBV11-2	NA	NA	CASSLGALNSPPLF	TGTGCCAGCAGCTTAGGAGCGCTTAATTCACCCCCCCTCTTT
TRBJ2-1	TRBV7-3	many	NA	CASSLTPRGSEQFF	TGTGCCAGCAGCTTAACCCCAAGGGGCAGTGAGCAGTTCTTC
TRBJ1-2	TRBV12-3/TRBV12-4	many	NA	CASQAGQGNYGYTF	TGTGCCAGCCAGGCGGGCCAGGGGAACTATGGCTACACCTTC
TRBJ2-7	TRBV6-5	NA	TRBD1	CASSRDRVREQYF	TGTGCCAGCAGTAGGGACAGGGTGAGGGAGCAGTACTTC
TRBJ2-3	TRBV20-1	NA	TRBD2	CSVRGGLREARGTDTQYF	TGCAGTGTCCGGGGGGGGTTGCGGGAGGCCCGGGGCACAGATACGCAGTATTTT
TRBJ1-2	TRBV7-9	many	TRBD1	CASSSAGTGVKDNYGYTF	TGTGCCAGCAGCTCCGCCGGGACAGGGGTTAAGGATAACTATGGCTACACCTTC
TRBJ2-2	TRBV12-3/TRBV12-4	NA	NA	CASSFWDTGELFF	TGTGCCAGCAGTTTTTGGGACACCGGGGAGCTGTTTTTT
TRBJ2-5	TRBV7-6	NA	NA	CASSIGSKEIQYF	TGTGCCAGCAGCATCGGGTCCAAAGAGATCCAGTACTTC
TRBJ1-5	TRBV6-5	many	NA	CASSLSGGNQPQHF	TGTGCCAGCAGTCTAAGTGGAGGCAATCAGCCCCAGCATTTT
TRBJ2-5	TRBV5-8	many	NA	CASRSNTVETQYF	TGTGCCAGCAGATCGAACACAGTAGAGACCCAGTACTTC
TRBJ2-3	TRBV5-1	NA	TRBD2	CASSKRTSGGYF	TGCGCCAGCAGTAAAAGGACTAGCGGGGGATATTTT